This entry lists 7 T cell receptor beta chains sequenced from one sample in a study of vaccination and CD4 T cells after COVID-19. The treatment denotes: approximately 9-day PBMC culture with coronavirus spike peptide pools or control peptides (ViraFEST assay). Cultured CD4+ T cell DNA underwent sequencing with the Oncomine TCR Beta short-read assay. From the PCR reads, TCRdb called clonotypes with MiXCR, one entry per CDR3 protein. The sample includes about 12,000 distinct CDR3 sequences, about 50% seen only once; the top ten take about 19%. Their cognate antigens are unknown. The sample taken for sequencing was CD4+ T cells from blood, cultured in vitro. These receptors were obtained from a human donor who had recovered from COVID-19.

This chain links TRBV6-1 with TRBJ2-2, with D possibly matching TRBD2 (6 bases). The CDR3 has 15 residues. Germline V lookup: CDR1 MNHNS, CDR2 SASEGT. V was trimmed by 1 base and J by 6 bases, leaving 12 bases between them. CDR3 region: CASSEVGRGAGELFF. The CDR3 DNA sequence: TGTGCCAGCAGTGAAGTCGGGAGAGGGGCCGGGGAGCTGTTTTTT.

This clonotype was observed a handful of times. The chain joins TRBV20-1 to TRBJ1-2; tentative D call: TRBD1 (6 bases). Germline V gene data show CDR1 as DFQATT and CDR2 as SNEGSKA (reference sequence). The length of the CDR3 is 15 residues. V was cut by 0 bases and J by 7 bases, with 18 bases left in between. CDR3 sequence reads: CSARDEIGGAAGYTF. The CDR3 coding sequence is TGCAGTGCTAGAGACGAAATTGGGGGGGCTGCTGGCTACACCTTC.

This clonotype turned up a few times. V and J are TRBV19 and TRBJ1-5; TRBD1 might be the D (6 bases). The germline V gene has CDR1 LNHDA and CDR2 SQIVND (reference sequence). This CDR3 spans 13 amino acids. The germline V and J ends were trimmed by 4 bases and 4 bases, with 8 bases remaining between them. The CDR3 sequence: CASSKDRNQPQHF. In DNA, the CDR3 is TGTGCCAGTAGTAAAGACAGGAATCAGCCCCAGCATTTT.

This rearrangement joins TRBV12-3 or TRBV12-4 to TRBJ2-2, with 12 positions matching TRBD2. The CDR3 has 17 residues. V trimming: 3 bases; J trimming: 4 bases; junction bases outside the gene matches: 6. The CDR3 reads CASSFKGLAGITGELFF. The CDR3 coding sequence is TGTGCCAGCAGTTTCAAGGGACTAGCGGGCATCACCGGGGAGCTGTTTTTT.

The chain couples TRBV24-1 to TRBJ2-7; 8 bases match TRBD1. Germline V CDR1 and CDR2: KGHDR, SFDVKD. J gave up 7 bases and V 9 bases, and 7 bases lay outside the gene matches. The length of the CDR3 is 12 residues. CDR3 nucleotides: TGTGCCACCCGACAGGGGACGGGTGAGCAGTACTTC. Protein: CATRQGTGEQYF.

The genes are TRBV20-1 and TRBJ2-5; 10 bases are a match to TRBD1. This CDR3 region has 15 residues. Per germline, CDR1 DFQATT and CDR2 SNEGSKA (reference sequence). After removal of 5 bases from V and 5 bases from J, the junction contained 11 bases not matched to a gene. CDR3 loop: CSAGSGQGSRETQYF. DNA of the CDR3: TGCAGTGCTGGATCGGGACAGGGGTCGCGGGAGACCCAGTACTTC.

This sequence joins TRBV19 and TRBJ2-1, with 12 bases lining up with TRBD2. CDR3 size: 15 residues. Germline values: CDR1 LNHDA, CDR2 SQIVND (reference sequence). V lost 5 bases and J lost 6; bases outside the gene matches: 5. CDR3 sequence: CASSGGTSGPNEQFF. DNA of the CDR3: TGTGCCAGTAGTGGTGGGACTAGCGGGCCCAATGAGCAGTTCTTC.